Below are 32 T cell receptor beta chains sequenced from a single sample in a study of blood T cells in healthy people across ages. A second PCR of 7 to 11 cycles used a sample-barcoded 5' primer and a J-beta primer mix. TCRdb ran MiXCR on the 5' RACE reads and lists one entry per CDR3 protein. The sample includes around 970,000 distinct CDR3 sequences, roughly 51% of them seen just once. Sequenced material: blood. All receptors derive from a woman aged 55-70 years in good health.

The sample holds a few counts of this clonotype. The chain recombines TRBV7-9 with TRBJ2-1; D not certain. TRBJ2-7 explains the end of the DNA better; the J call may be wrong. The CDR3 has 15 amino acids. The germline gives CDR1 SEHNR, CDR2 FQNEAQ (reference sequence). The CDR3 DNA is TGTGCCAGCAGCTTAGCCGGCACCTCCTACAATGAGCAGTACTTC. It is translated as CASSLAGTSYNEQYF.

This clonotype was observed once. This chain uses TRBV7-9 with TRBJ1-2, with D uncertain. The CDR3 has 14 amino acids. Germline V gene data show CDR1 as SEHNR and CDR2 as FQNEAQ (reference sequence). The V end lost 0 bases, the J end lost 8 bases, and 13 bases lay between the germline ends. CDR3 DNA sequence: TGTGCCAGCAGCTTAGCGCAGTCCGGGGAAGGCTACACCTTC. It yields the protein CASSLAQSGEGYTF.

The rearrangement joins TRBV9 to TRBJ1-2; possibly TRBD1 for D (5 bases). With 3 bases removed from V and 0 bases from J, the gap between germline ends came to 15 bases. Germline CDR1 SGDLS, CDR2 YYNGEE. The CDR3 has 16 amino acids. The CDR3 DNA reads TGTGCCAGCAGCGGGGGGGGACCAACCCCTAACTATGGCTACACCTTC. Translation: CASSGGGPTPNYGYTF.

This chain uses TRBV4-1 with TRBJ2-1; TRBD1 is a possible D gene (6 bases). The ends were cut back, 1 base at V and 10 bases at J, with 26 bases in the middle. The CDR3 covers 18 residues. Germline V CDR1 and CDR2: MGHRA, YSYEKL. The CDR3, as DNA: TGCGCCAGCAGCCAAGTCTTGCCCAGCAGGGGACCGTGGGGGGAGCAGTTCTTC. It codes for CASSQVLPSRGPWGEQFF.

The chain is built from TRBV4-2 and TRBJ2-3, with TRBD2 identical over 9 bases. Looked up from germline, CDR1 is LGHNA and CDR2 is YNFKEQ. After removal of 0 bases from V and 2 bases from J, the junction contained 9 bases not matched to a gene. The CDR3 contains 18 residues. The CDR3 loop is CASSQDSGLAGPTDTQYF. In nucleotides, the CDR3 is TGTGCCAGCAGCCAAGATAGTGGTCTAGCGGGGCCCACAGATACGCAGTATTTT.

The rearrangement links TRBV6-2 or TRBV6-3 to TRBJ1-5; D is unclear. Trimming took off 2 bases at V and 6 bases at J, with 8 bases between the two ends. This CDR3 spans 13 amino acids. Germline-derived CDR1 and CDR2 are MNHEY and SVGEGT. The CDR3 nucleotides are TGTGCCAGCAGTTACAAGAGGGCTCAGCCCCAGCATTTT. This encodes CASSYKRAQPQHF.

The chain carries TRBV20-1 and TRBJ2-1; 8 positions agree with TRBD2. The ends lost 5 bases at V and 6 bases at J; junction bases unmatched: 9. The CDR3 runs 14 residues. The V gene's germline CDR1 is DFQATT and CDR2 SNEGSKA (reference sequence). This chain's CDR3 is CSAEPGGVGNEQFF. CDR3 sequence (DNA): TGCAGTGCTGAACCCGGGGGGGTGGGCAATGAGCAGTTCTTC.

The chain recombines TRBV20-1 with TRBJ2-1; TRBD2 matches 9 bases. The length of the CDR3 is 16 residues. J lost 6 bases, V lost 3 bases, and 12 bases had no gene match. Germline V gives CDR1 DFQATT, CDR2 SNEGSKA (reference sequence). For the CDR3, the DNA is TGCAGTGCTAGGGCGGGGGGGGGAGATCCGGGCAATGAGCAGTTCTTC. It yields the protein CSARAGGGDPGNEQFF.

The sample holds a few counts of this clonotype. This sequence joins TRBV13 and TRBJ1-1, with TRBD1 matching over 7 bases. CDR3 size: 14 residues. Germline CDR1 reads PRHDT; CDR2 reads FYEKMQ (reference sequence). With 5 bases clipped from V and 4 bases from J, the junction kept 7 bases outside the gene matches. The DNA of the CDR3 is TGTGCCAGCAGCGTGACAGGGAGGAGCACTGAAGCTTTCTTT. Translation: CASSVTGRSTEAFF.

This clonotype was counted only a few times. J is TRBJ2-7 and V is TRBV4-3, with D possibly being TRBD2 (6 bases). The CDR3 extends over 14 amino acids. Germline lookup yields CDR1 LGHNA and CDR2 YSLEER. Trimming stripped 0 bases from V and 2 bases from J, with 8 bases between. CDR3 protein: CASSQDGGPYEQYF. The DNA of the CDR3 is TGCGCCAGCAGCCAAGACGGGGGTCCCTACGAGCAGTACTTC.

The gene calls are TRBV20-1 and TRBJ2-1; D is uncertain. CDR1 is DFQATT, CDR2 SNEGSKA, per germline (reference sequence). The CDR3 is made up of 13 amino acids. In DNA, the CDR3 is TGCAGGAGTAGCCCAAGGGCCTACAATGAGCAGTTCTTC. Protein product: CRSSPRAYNEQFF.

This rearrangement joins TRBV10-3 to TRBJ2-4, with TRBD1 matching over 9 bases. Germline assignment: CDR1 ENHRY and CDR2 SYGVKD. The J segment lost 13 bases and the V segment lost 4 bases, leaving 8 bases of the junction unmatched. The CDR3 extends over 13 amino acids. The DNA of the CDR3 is TGTGCCATCAGTGGGGGGACAGGGAGTATCCAGTACTTC. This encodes CAISGGTGSIQYF.

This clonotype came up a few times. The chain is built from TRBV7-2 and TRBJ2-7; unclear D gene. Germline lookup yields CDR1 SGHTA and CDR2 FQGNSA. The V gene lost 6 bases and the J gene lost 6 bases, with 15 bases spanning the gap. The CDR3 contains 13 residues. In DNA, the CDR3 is TGTGCCAGCAGTCTAACCTTAGGGCGCGAGCAGTACTTC. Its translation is CASSLTLGREQYF. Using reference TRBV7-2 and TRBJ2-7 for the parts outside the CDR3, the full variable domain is GAGVSQSPSNKVTEKGKDVELRCDPISGHTALYWYRQSLGQGLEFLIYFQGNSAPDKSGLPSDRFSAERTGGSVSTLTIQRTQQEDSAVYLCASSLTLGREQYFGPGTRLTVT.

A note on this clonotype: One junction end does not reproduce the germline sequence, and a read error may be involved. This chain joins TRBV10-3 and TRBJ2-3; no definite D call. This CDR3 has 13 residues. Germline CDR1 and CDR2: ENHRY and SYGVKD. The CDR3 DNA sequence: TGTGCCGTCAGCGCCGGGCCTACAGATACGCAGTATTTT. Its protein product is CAVSAGPTDTQYF.

This CDR3 is CASSRASSTEAFF. The DNA of the CDR3 is TGTGCCAGCAGCCGGGCGTCAAGCACTGAAGCTTTCTTT. The chain recombines TRBV3-1 with TRBJ1-1; D unclear. Trimming stripped 4 bases from V and 4 bases from J, with 10 bases between. The CDR3 sequence is 13 residues long. Per the germline V gene, CDR1 is LGHDT and CDR2 is YNNKEL (reference sequence). Complete variable domain (other parts from reference TRBV3-1 and TRBJ1-1): DTAVSQTPKYLVTQMGNDKSIKCEQNLGHDTMYWYKQDSKKFLKIMFSYNNKELIINETVPNRFSPKSPDKAHLNLHINSLELGDSAVYFCASSRASSTEAFFGQGTRLTVV.

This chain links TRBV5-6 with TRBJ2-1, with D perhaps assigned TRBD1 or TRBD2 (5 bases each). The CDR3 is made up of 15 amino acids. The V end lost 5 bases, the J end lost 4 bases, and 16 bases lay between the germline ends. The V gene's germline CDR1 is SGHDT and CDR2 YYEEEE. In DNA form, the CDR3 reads TGTGCCAGCAGTTTCGGGACCGGTTTGTACAATGAGCAGTTCTTC. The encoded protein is CASSFGTGLYNEQFF.

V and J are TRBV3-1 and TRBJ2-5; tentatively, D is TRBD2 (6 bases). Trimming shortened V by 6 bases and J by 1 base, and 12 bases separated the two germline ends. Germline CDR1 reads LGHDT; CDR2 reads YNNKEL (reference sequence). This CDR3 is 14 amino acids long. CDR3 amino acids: CASRNRGAQETQYF. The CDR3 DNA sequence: TGTGCCAGCAGGAATCGCGGGGCCCAAGAGACCCAGTACTTC.

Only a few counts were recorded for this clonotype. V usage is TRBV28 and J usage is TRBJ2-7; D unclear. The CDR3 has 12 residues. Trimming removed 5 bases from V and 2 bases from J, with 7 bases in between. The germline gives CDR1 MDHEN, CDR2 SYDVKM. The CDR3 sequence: CASSGRPYEQYF. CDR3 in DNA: TGTGCCAGCAGTGGTAGACCCTACGAGCAGTACTTC.

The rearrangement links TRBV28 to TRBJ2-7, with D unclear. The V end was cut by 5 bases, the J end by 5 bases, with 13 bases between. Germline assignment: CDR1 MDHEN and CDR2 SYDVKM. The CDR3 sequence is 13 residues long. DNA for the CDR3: TGTGCCAGCAGTCAAGTGAGGTACGACGAGCAGTACTTC. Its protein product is CASSQVRYDEQYF.

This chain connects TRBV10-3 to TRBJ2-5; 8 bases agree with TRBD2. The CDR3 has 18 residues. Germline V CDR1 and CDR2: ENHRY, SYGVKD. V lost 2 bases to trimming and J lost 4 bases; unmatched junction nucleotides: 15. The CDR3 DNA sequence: TGTGCCATCAGTGAGCGGGAATTGCCAGCGGGAGATGTAGAGACCCAGTACTTC. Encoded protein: CAISERELPAGDVETQYF.

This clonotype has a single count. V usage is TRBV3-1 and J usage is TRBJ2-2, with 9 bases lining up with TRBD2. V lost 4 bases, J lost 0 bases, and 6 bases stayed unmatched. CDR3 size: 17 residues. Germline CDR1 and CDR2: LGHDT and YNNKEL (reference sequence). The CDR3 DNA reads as TGTGCCAGCAGCCCGACAGGACTAGCGACGAACACCGGGGAGCTGTTTTTT. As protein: CASSPTGLATNTGELFF.

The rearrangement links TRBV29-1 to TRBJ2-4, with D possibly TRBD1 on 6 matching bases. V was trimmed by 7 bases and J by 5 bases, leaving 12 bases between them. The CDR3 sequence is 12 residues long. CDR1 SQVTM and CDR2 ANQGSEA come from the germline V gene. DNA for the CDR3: TGCAGCGGCCAGGGGACCGAAAACATTCAGTACTTC. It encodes CSGQGTENIQYF.

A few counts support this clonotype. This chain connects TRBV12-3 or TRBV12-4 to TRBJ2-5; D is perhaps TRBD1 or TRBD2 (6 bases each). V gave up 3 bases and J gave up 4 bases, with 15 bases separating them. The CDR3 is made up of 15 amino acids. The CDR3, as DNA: TGTGCCAGCAGTTTCGGGGGCGGTGGGGCAGAGACCCAGTACTTC. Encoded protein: CASSFGGGGAETQYF.

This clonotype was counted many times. The CDR3: CASSLYGETQYF. As DNA, the CDR3 is TGTGCCAGCAGTTTATACGGGGAGACCCAGTACTTC. The chain joins TRBV12-3 or TRBV12-4 to TRBJ2-5; D not certain. The V gene lost 2 bases and the J gene lost 5 bases, with 6 bases spanning the gap. The CDR3 extends over 12 amino acids.

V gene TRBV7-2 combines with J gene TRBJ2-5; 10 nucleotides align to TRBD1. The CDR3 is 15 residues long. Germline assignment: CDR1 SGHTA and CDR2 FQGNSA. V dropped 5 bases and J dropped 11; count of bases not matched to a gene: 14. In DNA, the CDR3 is TGTGCCAGCAGCACCCAGGGTTGGGACAGGGGTGTGCAGTACTTC. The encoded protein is CASSTQGWDRGVQYF.

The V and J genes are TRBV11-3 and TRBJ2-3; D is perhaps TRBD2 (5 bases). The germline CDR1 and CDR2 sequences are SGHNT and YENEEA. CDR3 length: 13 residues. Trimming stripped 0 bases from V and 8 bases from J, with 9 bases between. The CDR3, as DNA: TGTGCCAGCAGCTTAGAAGGAGGAGCTACGCAGTATTTT. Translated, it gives CASSLEGGATQYF.

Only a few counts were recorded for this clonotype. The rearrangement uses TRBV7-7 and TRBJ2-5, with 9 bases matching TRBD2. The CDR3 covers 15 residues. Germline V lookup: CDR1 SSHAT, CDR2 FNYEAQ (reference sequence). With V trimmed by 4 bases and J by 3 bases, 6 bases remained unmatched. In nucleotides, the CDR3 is TGTGCCAGCAGCTCTATCTCTAGCGGGAAAGAGACCCAGTACTTC. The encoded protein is CASSSISSGKETQYF.

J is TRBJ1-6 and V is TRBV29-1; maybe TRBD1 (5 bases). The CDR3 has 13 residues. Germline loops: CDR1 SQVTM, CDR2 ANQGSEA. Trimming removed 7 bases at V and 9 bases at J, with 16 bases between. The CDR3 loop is CSARWGDGSPLHF. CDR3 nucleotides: TGCAGCGCCCGGTGGGGGGACGGTTCACCCCTCCACTTT.

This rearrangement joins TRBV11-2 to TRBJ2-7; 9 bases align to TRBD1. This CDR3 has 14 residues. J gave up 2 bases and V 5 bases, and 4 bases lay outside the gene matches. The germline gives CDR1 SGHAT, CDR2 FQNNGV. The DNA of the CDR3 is TGTGCCAGCAGCGTGACAGGGGGAGCCTACGAGCAGTACTTC. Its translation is CASSVTGGAYEQYF. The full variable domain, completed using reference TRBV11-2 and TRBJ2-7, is EAGVAQSPRYKIIEKRQSVAFWCNPISGHATLYWYQQILGQGPKLLIQFQNNGVVDDSQLPKDRFSAERLKGVDSTLKIQPAKLEDSAVYLCASSVTGGAYEQYFGPGTRLTVT.

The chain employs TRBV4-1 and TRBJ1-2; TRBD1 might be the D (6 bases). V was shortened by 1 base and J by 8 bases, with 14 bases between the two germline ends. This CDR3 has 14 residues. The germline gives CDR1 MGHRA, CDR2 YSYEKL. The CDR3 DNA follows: TGCGCCAGCAGCCAAGTTATCAGGGGTAGAGGCTACACCTTC. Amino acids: CASSQVIRGRGYTF.

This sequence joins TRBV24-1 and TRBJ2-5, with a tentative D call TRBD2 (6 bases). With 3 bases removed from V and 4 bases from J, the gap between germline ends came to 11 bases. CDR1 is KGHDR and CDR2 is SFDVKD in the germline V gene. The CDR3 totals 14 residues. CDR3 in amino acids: CATSDTTSRETQYF. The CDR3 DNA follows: TGTGCCACCAGTGATACTACTAGCCGAGAGACCCAGTACTTC.

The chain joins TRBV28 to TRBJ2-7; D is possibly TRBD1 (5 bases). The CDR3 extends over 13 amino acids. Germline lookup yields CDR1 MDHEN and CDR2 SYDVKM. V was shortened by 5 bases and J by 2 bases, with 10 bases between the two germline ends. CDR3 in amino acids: CASSLQVAYEQYF. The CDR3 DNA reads TGTGCCAGCAGTCTACAGGTTGCCTACGAGCAGTACTTC.